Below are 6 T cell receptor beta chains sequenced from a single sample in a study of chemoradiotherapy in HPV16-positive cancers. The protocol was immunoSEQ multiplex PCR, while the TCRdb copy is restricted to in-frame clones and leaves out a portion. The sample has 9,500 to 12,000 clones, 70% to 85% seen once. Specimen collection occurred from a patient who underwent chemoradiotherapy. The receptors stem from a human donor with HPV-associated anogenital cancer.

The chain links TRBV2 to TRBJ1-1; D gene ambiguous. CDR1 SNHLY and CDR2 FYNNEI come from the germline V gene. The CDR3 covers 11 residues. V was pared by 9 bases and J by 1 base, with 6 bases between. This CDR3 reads CASRRNTEAFF. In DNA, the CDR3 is TGTGCCAGTCGCAGGAACACTGAAGCTTTCTTT.

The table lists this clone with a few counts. As DNA, the CDR3 is TGTGCCAGCAGCTCGCGGGGGACGTCAGATACGCAGTATTTT. It is translated as CASSSRGTSDTQYF. V is TRBV13 and J is TRBJ2-3; 7 bases agree with TRBD2. The CDR3 has 14 residues. The junction had 5 bases not matched to a gene; V was cut back by 4 bases and J by 4 bases. Germline V gene lookup returns CDR1 PRHDT and CDR2 FYEKMQ (reference sequence).

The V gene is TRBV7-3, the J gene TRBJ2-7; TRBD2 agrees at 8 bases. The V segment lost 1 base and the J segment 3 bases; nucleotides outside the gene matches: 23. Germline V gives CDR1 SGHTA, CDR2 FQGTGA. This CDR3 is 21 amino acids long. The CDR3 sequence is CASSLNWPCGGRLIRGYEQYF. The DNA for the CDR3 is TGTGCCAGCAGCTTAAATTGGCCCTGCGGCGGGAGGTTGATAAGGGGCTACGAGCAGTACTTC. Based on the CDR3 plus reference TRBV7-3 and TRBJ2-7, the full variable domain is GAGVSQTPSNKVTEKGKYVELRCDPISGHTALYWYRQSLGQGPEFLIYFQGTGAADDSGLPNDRFFAVRPEGSVSTLKIQRTERGDSAVYLCASSLNWPCGGRLIRGYEQYFGPGTRLTVT.

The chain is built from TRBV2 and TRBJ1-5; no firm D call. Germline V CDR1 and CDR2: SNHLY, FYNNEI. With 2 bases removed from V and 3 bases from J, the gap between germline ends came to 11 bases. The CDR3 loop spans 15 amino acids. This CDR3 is CASSENSPYNQPQHF. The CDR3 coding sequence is TGTGCCAGCAGTGAAAATTCGCCTTACAATCAGCCCCAGCATTTT.

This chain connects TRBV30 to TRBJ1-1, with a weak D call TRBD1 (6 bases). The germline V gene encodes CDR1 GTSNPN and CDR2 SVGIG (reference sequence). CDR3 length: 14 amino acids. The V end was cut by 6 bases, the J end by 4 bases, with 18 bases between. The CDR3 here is CACNTGYSGTEAFF. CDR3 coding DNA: TGTGCCTGCAACACAGGGTATTCGGGCACTGAAGCTTTCTTT. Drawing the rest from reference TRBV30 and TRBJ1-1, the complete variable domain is SQTIHQWPATLVQPVGSPLSLECTVEGTSNPNLYWYRQAAGRGLQLLFYSVGIGQISSEVPQNLSASRPQDRQFILSSKKLLLSDSGFYLCACNTGYSGTEAFFGQGTRLTVV.

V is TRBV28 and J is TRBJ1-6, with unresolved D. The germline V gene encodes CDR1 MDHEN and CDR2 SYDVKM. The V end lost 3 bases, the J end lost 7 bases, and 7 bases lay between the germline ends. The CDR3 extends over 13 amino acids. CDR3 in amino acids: CASSLRENSPLHF. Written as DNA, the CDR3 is TGTGCCAGCAGTTTGAGGGAGAATTCACCCCTCCACTTT.